This TCR beta chain emerged from a study of T-cell reconstitution after alpha-beta-depleted transplantation in children. Study-level points and caveats: The study reportedly traced alpha-beta T cells about two months after transplant to several hundred expanded graft clones. High day-60 TCRbeta diversity in some patients came from surviving recipient T cells and thymic progenitors. Hyperexpanded clones declined; after one year, newly produced T cells mostly supplied diversity.

The CDR3 consists of 15 residues. Trimming stripped 4 bases from V and 7 bases from J, with 20 bases between. Germline V gene data show CDR1 as SGHDN and CDR2 as FVKESK. Library preparation (for TCRbeta) was performed with unique molecular identifiers. TCRdb processed the PCR reads anew with MiXCR; each CDR3 protein has one entry. Of some 100,000 distinct CDR3 sequences listed, roughly a sixth were seen once; the top ten hold 15% to 20%. Concerning this clonotype: Its antigen remains unidentified.

This chain joins TRBV14 and TRBJ2-7; maybe TRBD2 (6 bases). This sequence originates from a male patient aged 2-15 years who had a stem cell transplant for acute lymphoblastic leukemia, so the T cells may come from the graft donor. This material consisted of PBMCs, mostly from graft donor cells, taken 180 days after TCRalphabeta/CD19-depleted stem cell transplant. The CDR3 DNA reads as TGTGCCAGCAGCCTCCTCGGGGACTTCCTCTGGGAGCAGTACTTC. This encodes CASSLLGDFLWEQYF.